Below, 26 T cell receptor beta chains from the same sample are listed, as sequenced in a study of tumor and adjacent non-tumor tissue in lung cancer. A modified ARM-PCR protocol with three rounds of nested PCR amplified TCRbeta. Each CDR3 protein is one row after TCRdb ran MiXCR on the multiplex PCR reads. The sample yields more than 75,000 distinct CDR3 sequences, roughly 80% seen once. This sample's RNA came from whole unsorted tissue. Sequencing was carried out using lung tumor tissue. These receptors came from a woman in her fifties or sixties with non-small cell lung cancer.

To note about this clonotype: A read error is possible here, since a much larger clone lies one base away. The chain links TRBV28 to TRBJ2-1; no definite D call. CDR1 is MDHEN and CDR2 is SYDVKM in the germline V gene. V gave up 5 bases and J gave up 8 bases, with 16 bases separating them. This CDR3 region has 14 residues. CDR3 in amino acids: CASSEANLCHEQFF. The CDR3 coding sequence is TGTGCCAGCAGTGAGGCCAACCTGTGCCATGAGCAGTTCTTC.

This clonotype came up once. V and J are TRBV5-4 and TRBJ2-7; 12 positions match TRBD2. With V trimmed by 3 bases and J by 7 bases, 11 bases remained unmatched. The germline gives CDR1 SGHNT, CDR2 YYREEE (reference sequence). The CDR3 is 16 amino acids. This CDR3 reads CASSSALTSGSLEQYF. The CDR3 DNA is TGTGCCAGCAGCTCCGCCTTGACTAGCGGGAGTCTAGAGCAGTACTTC.

About this clonotype: One end of the junction is discordant with germline, which a read error may explain. The V call is TRBV20-1, the J call TRBJ2-3, with D possibly being TRBD2 (8 bases). There are 16 residues in the CDR3. CDR1 and CDR2 from the germline V gene are DFQATT and SNEGSKA (reference sequence). The CDR3 coding sequence is TGCAGTGCCGCGAGGGGGCTCGGGGGGGGCACAGATATGCAGTATTTT. This translates into CSAARGLGGGTDMQYF.

V is TRBV20-1 and J is TRBJ1-1, with 7 bases identical to TRBD1. CDR3 length: 13 amino acids. CDR1 and CDR2 from the germline V gene are DFQATT and SNEGSKA (reference sequence). V shed 7 bases and J 4 bases; nucleotides not matched to a gene: 9. CDR3 in DNA: TGCAGTGTTTCGACAGGGAGGAGCACTGAAGCTTTCTTT. This gives the protein CSVSTGRSTEAFF.

The chain recombines TRBV11-2 with TRBJ2-7, with D possibly being TRBD2 (6 bases). Trimming took 1 base from V and 8 from J, leaving 24 bases between them. The CDR3 length is 17 residues. CDR1 and CDR2 (germline): SGHAT, FQNNGV. The CDR3 DNA follows: TGTGCCAGCAGCTTAGCCGCGGGAAGCACGGGGCCCGACAAGCAGTACTTC. The encoded protein is CASSLAAGSTGPDKQYF. Based on the CDR3 plus reference TRBV11-2 and TRBJ2-7, the full variable domain is EAGVAQSPRYKIIEKRQSVAFWCNPISGHATLYWYQQILGQGPKLLIQFQNNGVVDDSQLPKDRFSAERLKGVDSTLKIQPAKLEDSAVYLCASSLAAGSTGPDKQYFGPGTRLTVT.

This chain joins TRBV11-2 and TRBJ2-3, with TRBD1 as a possible D gene (6 bases). Germline CDR1 SGHAT, CDR2 FQNNGV. CDR3 length equals 14 residues. Trimming pared 4 bases from V and 12 bases from J, leaving 20 bases between. Here the CDR3 DNA reads TGTGCCAGCAGCTCAACGTTCCCAAGGGGGATACAGTATTTT. Its translation: CASSSTFPRGIQYF.

The chain joins TRBV24-1 to TRBJ2-1, with D unclear. The germline V gene has CDR1 KGHDR and CDR2 SFDVKD. The CDR3 runs 16 residues. As DNA, the CDR3 is TGTGTTACCAGTAAGGCCAGTAGCAGATCCTACAATGAGCAGTTCTTC. The encoded protein is CVTSKASSRSYNEQFF.

For this clonotype: Mismatch with germline at one junction end may stem from a read error. The V and J genes are TRBV4-2 and TRBJ2-7; 7 nucleotides line up with TRBD1. Germline V CDR1 and CDR2: LGHNA, YNFKEQ. This CDR3 region has 15 residues. CDR3 sequence: CTSIPAGTDDYEQYF. Written as DNA, the CDR3 is TGTACCAGCATCCCCGCCGGGACAGATGACTACGAGCAGTACTTC.

The genes are TRBV4-1 and TRBJ2-5; D uncertain. Germline loops: CDR1 MGHRA, CDR2 YSYEKL. The CDR3 loop spans 16 amino acids. The CDR3 bases are TGCGGCAACAGCCCAGGCGGCTGGACGGACCAAGAGACCCAGTACTTC. The encoded protein is CGNSPGGWTDQETQYF.

This clonotype was seen more than once but under ten times. The CDR3 coding sequence is TGTGCCAGCAGCAGGGGTGCAGGGATCCACGAGCAGTACTTC. This codes for CASSRGAGIHEQYF. V is TRBV4-2 and J is TRBJ2-7, with D maybe TRBD1 (5 bases). The CDR3 totals 14 residues. Germline V gene lookup returns CDR1 LGHNA and CDR2 YNFKEQ. The ends were cut back, 5 bases at V and 5 bases at J, with 16 bases in the middle.

About this clonotype itself: A single base separates this from a much larger clone, so it may be a read error. The chain uses TRBV21-1 and TRBJ2-4; the DNA was not used to check the table's D call, TRBD1. TRBV21-1 is a listed pseudogene. This CDR3 comprises 14 residues. CDR3: CASSQGRGKDIQYF. CDR3 DNA sequence: TGTGCCAGCAGCCAAGGACGGGGGAAAGACATTCAGTACTTC.

About this clonotype itself: A much larger clone lies one base from this, so it may be a read error. The rearrangement joins TRBV18 to TRBJ2-1; 7 bases match TRBD2. The CDR3 consists of 18 residues. Germline V gene sequence: CDR1 KGHSH, CDR2 LQKENI. CDR3 sequence reads: CTSSPTGRNPLEYNEQFF. DNA for the CDR3: TGTACCAGCTCACCTACCGGGAGGAACCCATTAGAATACAATGAGCAGTTCTTC.

The CDR3 spells CASSFVIGDSNEQFF. CDR3 DNA sequence: TGTGCCAGCAGTTTTGTGATAGGGGATAGCAATGAGCAGTTCTTC. This chain connects TRBV28 to TRBJ2-1, with D perhaps matching TRBD1 (5 bases). In germline, CDR1 is MDHEN, CDR2 SYDVKM. The CDR3 length is 15 residues. Trimming removed 3 bases at V and 6 bases at J, with 15 bases between.

On this clonotype itself: Relative to the germline gene, one junction end is altered; a read error may explain this. The rearrangement joins TRBV6-2 or TRBV6-3 to TRBJ2-4, with TRBD2 matching over 9 bases. The germline V gene encodes CDR1 MNHEY and CDR2 SVGEGT. This CDR3 has 17 amino acids. CDR3 sequence (DNA): TGTGCCATCAGTTACGGGGCTAGCGGGATCATCAAAAACATTCAGTACTTC. Protein sequence: CAISYGASGIIKNIQYF.

This clonotype was picked up many times. The V gene is TRBV28, the J gene TRBJ1-2; 9 bases agree with TRBD1. The CDR3 sequence is 14 residues long. Trimming took 7 bases from V and 6 from J; bases not matched to a gene: 9. Germline lookup yields CDR1 MDHEN and CDR2 SYDVKM. The CDR3 DNA reads TGTGCCAGCACAGGACAGGGGAGGTCCGATGGCTACACCTTC. Translation: CASTGQGRSDGYTF.

This clonotype was counted only a few times. Sequence at one end of the junction differs from germline and may be a read error. The gene calls are TRBV6-1 and TRBJ2-7; 10 bases line up with TRBD1. The CDR3 totals 15 residues. CDR1 and CDR2 from the germline V gene are MNHNS and SASEGT. The CDR3 protein is CASSEQGTGVYEKYF. CDR3 coding DNA: TGTGCCAGCAGCGAGCAGGGGACAGGGGTCTACGAGAAGTACTTC.

For this clonotype: One junction end disagrees with the germline gene, perhaps due to a read error. The V call is TRBV20-1, the J call TRBJ2-1, with 7 bases matching TRBD2. CDR1 and CDR2 from the germline V gene are DFQATT and SNEGSKA (reference sequence). The CDR3 has 12 amino acids. The CDR3 bases are TGCAATGCTACCCCGCGGGGGAATGAGCATTTCTTC. Its translation is CNATPRGNEHFF.

Points on this clonotype: Possible read error: a much larger clone is one base away. This sequence joins TRBV7-8 and TRBJ2-7, with D perhaps TRBD1 (6 bases). In germline, CDR1 is SGHVS, CDR2 FQNEAQ. CDR3 length: 15 amino acids. The CDR3 here is CASGFTGSLGHEQYF. CDR3 nucleotides: TGTGCCAGCGGCTTCACAGGGAGTCTGGGCCACGAGCAGTACTTC.

With regard to this clonotype: One end of the junction does not line up with germline, which may come from a read error. The chain links TRBV11-2 to TRBJ2-7, with D possibly TRBD1 on 6 matching bases. CDR3 length equals 15 residues. Germline V lookup: CDR1 SGHAT, CDR2 FQNNGV. The CDR3: CTSSLAGVTTYEQYF. The DNA of the CDR3 is TGTACCAGCAGCTTAGCAGGGGTCACCACCTACGAGCAGTATTTC.

On this clonotype itself: The junction departs from the called germline gene at one end, perhaps through a read error. This chain joins TRBV11-2 and TRBJ2-3, with D perhaps TRBD1 (5 bases). This CDR3 is 13 amino acids long. Germline values: CDR1 SGHAT, CDR2 FQNNGV. CDR3 residues: CASNFGGADMQYF. For the CDR3, the DNA is TGTGCCAGCAACTTTGGTGGGGCAGATATGCAGTATTTT. Based on the CDR3 plus reference TRBV11-2 and TRBJ2-3, the full variable domain is EAGVAQSPRYKIIEKRQSVAFWCNPISGHATLYWYQQILGQGPKLLIQFQNNGVVDDSQLPKDRFSAERLKGVDSTLKIQPAKLEDSAVYLCASNFGGADMQYFGPGTRLTVL.

Regarding this clonotype: Given the absence of the conserved phenylalanine or tryptophan at the CDR3 end, a read error is likely. No DNA is shown, since the ends of the CDR3 on it are uncertain; the CDR3 is the one TCRdb lists. This chain uses TRBV20-1 with TRBJ1-1; the table gives TRBD1 as D, unverified against the DNA. In germline, CDR1 is DFQATT, CDR2 SNEGSKA (reference sequence). From its first to its last residue, the CDR3 has 14 amino acids. CDR3 loop: CSVYRVSMNTETFS.

The sample holds one count of this clonotype. Mismatch with germline at one junction end may stem from a read error. The CDR3 here is CASNKRPLSVTEVFF. The CDR3 DNA is TGTGCCAGCAACAAACGGCCCCTCAGTGTCACTGAAGTTTTCTTT. The chain employs TRBV6-6 and TRBJ1-1; no clear D gene. CDR3 length: 15 amino acids. CDR1 and CDR2 (germline): MNHNY, SVGAGI (reference sequence).

For this clonotype: Germline and junction disagree at one end, which may indicate a read error. The V and J genes are TRBV11-2 and TRBJ2-7; TRBD2 might be the D (5 bases). This CDR3 has 14 amino acids. In germline, CDR1 is SGHAT, CDR2 FQNNGV. The DNA for the CDR3 is TGTGCCAGCAGTCCCATAGCGACCCCCTACGAACAGTACTTC. This gives the protein CASSPIATPYEQYF.

A remark on this clonotype: One end of the junction fails to match germline, which may point to a read error. CDR3 amino acids: CTSCEGSWGYNEQFF. CDR3 bases: TGTACCAGCTGCGAAGGCAGCTGGGGTTACAATGAGCAGTTCTTC. The chain links TRBV7-9 to TRBJ2-1, with D uncertain. The CDR3 is 15 residues long. CDR1 is SEHNR and CDR2 is FQNEAQ in the germline V gene (reference sequence).

This clonotype was observed at least ten times. The chain is built from TRBV5-6 and TRBJ2-5; D is perhaps TRBD1 (5 bases). V was pared by 2 bases and J by 3 bases, with 11 bases between. The germline V gene has CDR1 SGHDT and CDR2 YYEEEE. The CDR3 totals 14 residues. DNA of the CDR3: TGTGCCAGCAGCTTTCAGGGTGGGGAAGAGACCCAGTACTTC. Translated, it gives CASSFQGGEETQYF.

This clonotype is termed medium-sized. The J gene is TRBJ2-7, the V gene TRBV20-1; 9 nucleotides line up with TRBD1. The germline gives CDR1 DFQATT, CDR2 SNEGSKA (reference sequence). The V gene end was trimmed by 3 bases and the J gene end by 4 bases; junction bases not matched to a gene: 7. This CDR3 has 14 amino acids. The CDR3 nucleotides read TGCAGTGCTAGGAGGGGGACAGGGCTTTACGAGCAGTACTTC. Protein sequence: CSARRGTGLYEQYF.